These 21 T cell receptor beta chains originate from one sample sequenced in a study of regulatory T cells in long-lasting Graves disease (dated by TCRdb to about 2021). Library method: multiplex PCR. Sequencing was performed on an Illumina HiSeq 4000. To build TCR beta libraries, CDR3 regions were amplified by Arm-PCR using iRepertoire HTBI primers. The public reads were reprocessed in TCRdb via fastp at Q25 and MiXCR, keeping in-frame beta chains. Identical CDR3 proteins give one entry, which carries the most common genes and DNA. In all, the sample holds hundreds of thousands of distinct CDR3 sequences, and 16% of those were seen once. Clones ranked in the top ten supply just under 25% of the sample. Per the publication, the time point label means: newly diagnosed GD, antithyroid drugs for less than 3 months. For both TCR sequencing and RNA sequencing, RNA was extracted from PBMCs using TRIzol. These data were also reused for a study on T cells in Graves' hyperthyroidism and ophthalmopathy.

Sequencing was performed on peripheral blood mononuclear cells (PBMCs), taken at new diagnosis, from a patient treated with antithyroid drugs. The receptors stem from a woman aged 35-60 years with Graves disease. Donor details come from another sample of the same person, matched by shared clones.

This clonotype was observed many times. An end of the junction differs from the germline gene, which may be a read error. CDR3 DNA sequence: TGTGCCAGCAGCCAAGAGGAGGGCTATCGCTACACCTTC. Amino acids: CASSQEEGYRYTF. The chain links TRBV3-1 to TRBJ1-2; D remains ambiguous. Looked up from germline, CDR1 is LGHDT and CDR2 is YNNKEL (reference sequence). This CDR3 comprises 13 residues. Full variable domain (remainder filled in from reference TRBV3-1 and TRBJ1-2): DTAVSQTPKYLVTQMGNDKSIKCEQNLGHDTMYWYKQDSKKFLKIMFSYNNKELIINETVPNRFSPKSPDKAHLNLHINSLELGDSAVYFCASSQEEGYRYTFGSGTRLTVV.

This clonotype was recorded at least ten times. V and J are TRBV19 and TRBJ1-5, with a possible D match to TRBD1 (5 bases). The CDR3 covers 14 residues. Germline loops: CDR1 LNHDA, CDR2 SQIVND (reference sequence). V lost 2 bases and J lost 3, with 8 bases in between. The CDR3 here is CASSILDTNQPQHF. DNA for the CDR3: TGTGCCAGTAGTATATTGGACACCAATCAGCCCCAGCATTTT.

This clonotype was seen a few times. The chain has TRBV7-6 and TRBJ1-3; 10 bases are shared with TRBD1. J gave up 4 bases and V 5 bases, and 8 bases lay outside the gene matches. The CDR3 sequence is 16 residues long. Germline V gene sequence: CDR1 SGHVS, CDR2 FNYEAQ. Here the CDR3 reads CASSPLGQGSGNTIYF. CDR3 coding DNA: TGTGCCAGCAGCCCTCTGGGACAGGGGTCAGGAAACACCATATATTTT.

This rearrangement joins TRBV3-1 to TRBJ2-2, with unresolved D. The germline V gene has CDR1 LGHDT and CDR2 YNNKEL (reference sequence). CDR3 length: 17 amino acids. Trimming cost V 0 bases and J 1 base, with 12 bases left between them. CDR3 coding DNA: TGTGCCAGCAGCCAAGATTTTGGGTTCGGGAACACCGGGGAGCTGTTTTTT. Encoded protein: CASSQDFGFGNTGELFF.

The chain links TRBV5-1 to TRBJ2-2, with D tentatively TRBD1 (5 bases). Trimming removed 1 base at V and 6 bases at J, with 25 bases between. The CDR3 is 19 amino acids. Germline loops: CDR1 SGHRS, CDR2 YFSETQ. The CDR3: CASSLLIVVNRRMAGELFF. In DNA form, the CDR3 reads TGCGCCAGCAGCTTGCTTATAGTGGTAAACAGGAGAATGGCCGGGGAGCTGTTTTTT.

This clonotype was seen only a few times. V gene TRBV11-2 combines with J gene TRBJ1-3; D gene uncertain. In germline, CDR1 is SGHAT, CDR2 FQNNGV. V lost 3 bases, J lost 7 bases, and 13 bases lay in between. The CDR3 spans 14 residues. CDR3 nucleotide sequence: TGTGCCAGCAGCTTGGGGTTACGGAGGAACACCATATATTTT. This encodes CASSLGLRRNTIYF.

In its sample, this clonotype was seen many times. V is TRBV12-3 or TRBV12-4 and J is TRBJ2-4; D is possibly TRBD1 or TRBD2 (5 bases each). The CDR3 runs 12 residues. V lost 3 bases to trimming and J lost 15 bases, with 15 bases between them. The CDR3 spells CASSFGGNFPYF. In nucleotides, the CDR3 is TGTGCCAGCAGTTTTGGGGGAAATTTCCCGTACTTC.

This chain joins TRBV30 and TRBJ1-1; 7 bases align to TRBD1. J was trimmed by 1 base and V by 2 bases; bases with no gene match: 4. The CDR3 is 14 amino acids. Germline V gene lookup returns CDR1 GTSNPN and CDR2 SVGIG (reference sequence). The CDR3 protein is CAWSMGQPNTEAFF. The CDR3 DNA sequence: TGTGCCTGGAGTATGGGACAGCCGAACACTGAAGCTTTCTTT.

This clonotype was detected many times. The rearrangement links TRBV5-1 to TRBJ2-7; 12 bases are shared with TRBD2. The length of the CDR3 is 14 residues. The trim removed 3 bases at V and 5 bases at J, leaving 3 bases unmatched. Germline values: CDR1 SGHRS, CDR2 YFSETQ. DNA for the CDR3: TGCGCCAGCAGCTGGACTAGCGGGGTAAACGAGCAGTACTTC. Its translation: CASSWTSGVNEQYF.

This clonotype was observed many times. The V call is TRBV5-1, the J call TRBJ2-1, with a possible D match to TRBD2 (7 bases). CDR1 is SGHRS and CDR2 is YFSETQ in the germline V gene. Trimming took off 4 bases at V and 8 bases at J, with 22 bases between the two ends. The CDR3 extends over 16 amino acids. The CDR3 loop reads CASSLRPGGRGDEQFF. In DNA form, the CDR3 reads TGCGCCAGCAGCCTCAGGCCCGGGGGGCGCGGGGATGAGCAGTTCTTC.

This chain joins TRBV7-9 and TRBJ1-2; the match to TRBD1 covers 10 bases. The CDR3 extends over 13 amino acids. The ends lost 3 bases at V and 8 bases at J; junction bases unmatched: 3. Germline V gene data show CDR1 as SEHNR and CDR2 as FQNEAQ (reference sequence). The CDR3: CASSFDRGQGYTF. The CDR3 nucleotides are TGTGCCAGCAGCTTCGACAGGGGGCAAGGCTACACCTTC.

This clonotype was picked up many times. The chain combines TRBV12-3 or TRBV12-4 with TRBJ1-4, with D uncertain. This CDR3 region has 13 residues. Trimming stripped 6 bases from V and 7 bases from J, with 12 bases between. This chain's CDR3 is CASRRLESEKLFF. CDR3 in DNA: TGTGCCAGCAGGAGACTGGAGAGTGAAAAACTGTTTTTT.

In its sample, this clonotype was seen many times. The V call is TRBV11-2, the J call TRBJ2-5, with 11 bases that match TRBD2. The V segment lost 5 bases and the J segment 4 bases; nucleotides outside the gene matches: 15. The CDR3 is 18 amino acids. CDR1 SGHAT and CDR2 FQNNGV come from the germline V gene. The CDR3 loop is CASSPASGGLLSGETQYF. The DNA for the CDR3 is TGTGCCAGCAGCCCTGCTAGCGGGGGGCTTTTAAGTGGAGAGACCCAGTACTTC.

The chain uses TRBV14 and TRBJ1-4, with 7 bases aligning to TRBD1. Looked up from germline, CDR1 is SGHDN and CDR2 is FVKESK. This CDR3 is 15 amino acids long. The V gene end was trimmed by 0 bases and the J gene end by 7 bases; junction bases not matched to a gene: 5. The CDR3 DNA follows: TGTGCCAGCAGCCAAGATCTGGGACAGAGTGAAAAACTGTTTTTT. Translation: CASSQDLGQSEKLFF.

This clonotype has at least ten counts. The J gene is TRBJ1-1, the V gene TRBV28; 9 nucleotides agree with TRBD1. CDR1 is MDHEN and CDR2 is SYDVKM in the germline V gene. This CDR3 is built from 14 residues. The trim removed 3 bases at V and 7 bases at J, leaving 6 bases unmatched. The CDR3 protein is CASSFPGQGLEAFF. For the CDR3, the DNA is TGTGCCAGCAGTTTCCCGGGACAGGGCCTTGAAGCTTTCTTT. The whole variable domain, remainder taken from reference TRBV28 and TRBJ1-1, is DVKVTQSSRYLVKRTGEKVFLECVQDMDHENMFWYRQDPGLGLRLIYFSYDVKMKEKGDIPEGYSVSREKKERFSLILESASTNQTSMYLCASSFPGQGLEAFFGQGTRLTVV.

In its sample, this clonotype was seen many times. The gene calls are TRBV14 and TRBJ2-2, with D possibly matching TRBD2 (6 bases). The CDR3 spans 13 residues. Trimming removed 5 bases from V and 7 bases from J, with 11 bases in between. Germline lookup yields CDR1 SGHDN and CDR2 FVKESK. The CDR3 loop is CASSFLEGGELFF. Written as DNA, the CDR3 is TGTGCCAGCAGCTTTTTGGAGGGCGGGGAGCTGTTTTTT.

The CDR3 coding sequence is TGTGCCAGTAGTATCGAGGCGTTTGTATGGAGCACAGATACGCAGTATTTT. Encoded protein: CASSIEAFVWSTDTQYF. The chain links TRBV19 to TRBJ2-3; D is unclear. CDR1 is LNHDA, CDR2 SQIVND, per germline (reference sequence). The ends were cut back, 3 bases at V and 0 bases at J, with 16 bases in the middle. The CDR3 extends over 17 amino acids.

About this clonotype itself: One end of the junction fails to match germline, which may point to a read error. The CDR3 protein is CASSPGAGGSYEQCF. CDR3 bases: TGTGCCAGCTCACCCGGGGCAGGGGGAAGCTACGAGCAGTGCTTC. The rearrangement links TRBV18 to TRBJ2-7, with TRBD1 matching 7 bases. Germline V lookup: CDR1 KGHSH, CDR2 LQKENI. The CDR3 is made up of 15 amino acids.

About this clonotype itself: Relative to the germline gene, one junction end is altered; a read error may explain this. The chain links TRBV7-9 to TRBJ2-5; D is perhaps TRBD1 or TRBD2 (5 bases each). CDR1 and CDR2 from the germline V gene are SEHNR and FQNEAQ (reference sequence). The CDR3 length is 10 residues. The CDR3 sequence is CASQGETRYF. The CDR3, as DNA: TGTGCCAGCCAGGGAGAGACCCGGTACTTC.

The rearrangement joins TRBV20-1 to TRBJ1-2; 8 positions match TRBD1. Germline loops: CDR1 DFQATT, CDR2 SNEGSKA (reference sequence). The CDR3 consists of 15 residues. V lost 4 bases to trimming and J lost 4 bases; unmatched junction nucleotides: 11. CDR3 sequence reads: CSAKDRRGRGYGYTF. The CDR3 DNA sequence: TGCAGTGCTAAGGACCGCAGGGGGCGAGGCTATGGCTACACCTTC.

This clonotype was observed a handful of times. J is TRBJ2-7 and V is TRBV7-9, with TRBD2 as a possible D gene (6 bases). The V gene lost 10 bases and the J gene lost 0 bases, with 16 bases spanning the gap. Per the germline V gene, CDR1 is SEHNR and CDR2 is FQNEAQ (reference sequence). The CDR3 covers 14 residues. This chain's CDR3 is CATDATGDSYEQYF. The DNA of the CDR3 is TGTGCCACGGACGCCACGGGGGACTCCTACGAGCAGTACTTC.